The subject of this entry is one TCR beta chain. The antigen it binds to is not known. One base away there is no much larger clone; base qualities are not given. These data belong to a study of shared clonotypes between healthy human individuals (TCRdb year 2020). In terms of the full investigation: Two women and a few men aged 18 to 49 years were included in the cohort. Per donor, three plates each were used for CD4 naive and CD4 memory, two for CD8 naive, and one for CD8 memory. The study deeply sequenced blood TCR repertoires of several healthy adults to estimate repertoire size and the extent of clonotype sharing between individuals. To increase sequencing depth and limit assay-specific biases, TCR repertoire library preparation and sequencing were carried out by different laboratories using diverse techniques. Leukapheresis yielded between about 0.94 and 8.9 billion PBMCs per donor.

General conclusions and limits of the study: Only blood was sampled, and tissue TCR repertoires likely differ from those in blood. Rarefaction of sorted-subset datasets indicated incomplete sequencing despite the large sequencing depth. Estimated clonotype richness was generally larger for naive than for memory subsets. Clonotypes shared by all four sorted-subset donors showed higher generation probabilities than non-shared clonotypes. Based on pairwise subsampling, the degree of clonotype sharing among donors was expected to be affected by sequencing depth. Across four donors, around 5% of naive CD4, approximately 4% of naive CD8, under 2.5% of memory CD4, and approximately 0.4% of memory CD8 clonotypes were shared. The genetic and exposure-history diversity represented was limited by the small number of donors.

Using the deep immunoSEQ assay, multiplex PCR amplified TCR CDR3 regions from genomic DNA. Genomic DNA extracted from each cell subset was distributed evenly over all wells of several immunoSEQ 96-well plates, and each plate served as one replicate. Each replicate PCR for sorted subsets received 150 to 250 ng genomic DNA, equal to roughly 29,000 T cell genomes. Purified libraries were quantified with a Qubit 3.0 fluorometer, sized on a Bioanalyzer 2100, and re-quantified with the KAPA Library Quantification kit. A separate single-read 150-cycle Illumina NextSeq 550 flow cell was used to sequence each immunoSEQ 96-well plate. Processing in the source paper ran as follows. The immunoSEQ output contained only junctional sequences without quality scores, so filtering could not match that applied to full-length reads. To assign V/J genes and CDR3, sequences were annotated using PyIR, a Python wrapper for IgBLAST v1.9, with IMGT germline references. Reads were filtered out if the reads had weak V/J assignments (E-value above 1e-6), no CDR3, stop codons, out-of-frame junctions, or ambiguous translated residues. A V3J clonotype was defined by an identical inferred V gene, J gene, and CDR3 amino acid sequence. The percentage overlap between two repertoires was calculated by dividing the number of shared unique clonotypes by the size of the smaller repertoire. Repertoire richness was assessed with RTK rarefaction, the Chao1 estimator, and Recon v2.1 estimates of unobserved clonotypes. OLGA was used to compute generation probabilities for all TCRbeta clonotypes that the gDNA method yielded from a handful of donors. Drawn from immuneACCESS, this table holds only the in-frame rearrangements with V and J called that TCRdb kept. Clones are partly lost; checked studies trace under half to an unresolved V gene and leave the rest unexplained. The V and J calls and clone size were taken over from that table, and D and trimming were inferred from the DNA. This sample is represented by approximately 340,000 clones; approximately 79% of them were singletons. 10% of the sample comes from the top ten.

The CDR3 has 13 amino acids, counting the end cysteine and phenylalanine. Just CDR3 DNA is preserved here, 39 bases in frame from base 1. The germline V gene (reference sequence) provides CDR1 MNHEY and CDR2 SMNVEV. A distance of 10 bases separates the germline ends of V and J, which lose 0 bases and 9 bases respectively. Donors were healthy HIV-negative adults with no recently reported acute infections or vaccinations. Every donor was a Caucasian adult living in Nashville, Tennessee, USA. Magnetic negative selection was used to enrich CD4+ T cells, after which naive cells were positively selected on CD45RA and the negative fraction became the memory subset. After blood collection by leukapheresis, PBMCs were isolated using Ficoll-Histopaque density gradient centrifugation and then cryopreserved in the vapor phase of liquid nitrogen. Analytical flow cytometry was used to check the purity and quantity of each magnetically sorted T cell population. Each sorted fraction had its genomic DNA isolated and then quantified by UV absorbance on a Nanodrop 2000c.

This sequence originates from a young man in good health. The sequence links TRBV27 to TRBJ2-3; confidence is insufficient to name the D gene. Sample: memory CD4+ T cells sorted from blood. The cell subset or site label, read with the paper, signifies: CD45RA-negative fraction. In nucleotide form, the sequence is TGTGCCAGCAGTTTATCGGTCCCGGCCACGCAGTATTTT. This is translated as CASSLSVPATQYF.